This T cell receptor (beta chain) was retrieved from a study of cytomegalovirus exposure and HLA in healthy donors (TCRdb year 2017). For context, the study as a whole: According to an earlier analysis of a few hundred of the donors, 150 million to 200 million T cells yielded 117 million unique TCR beta sequences and 276 Gb of sequence data. An early release that covered several hundred HLA-typed donors contained approximately 300 gigabases of sequencing data and tens of millions of unique TCR sequences. Of the 300 to 500 genotyped donors, more than 75% were placed in the genetic ancestry cluster associated with self-reported Caucasian donors. The study aimed to test whether cataloging public T cell receptors could reveal signatures of past pathogen exposure. The study used immunosequencing to profile the T cell repertoires of approximately 690 subjects and linked those repertoires to cytomegalovirus serostatus. In addition to the first cohort of 666 subjects, a separate validation cohort of 120 different subjects was used. The study combined high-throughput TCR immunosequencing, statistical association of individual TCRs with disease status, and machine learning to predict cytomegalovirus infection status. In a later analysis, previously published TCR beta repertoires from 666 donors were re-analyzed and high-resolution HLA genotyping was added so that TCR occurrence patterns could be studied. Rather than using new phenotypic data, the later analysis identified candidate immune exposures from TCR beta sequences and from how often those sequences occurred across donors. In an earlier analysis of a few hundred of the donors, high-throughput TCR beta sequencing was used to judge whether each TCR beta V gene segment behaved as functional or pseudogenic. Donor age, sex, ethnicity and CMV serostatus were compiled alongside the repertoire data. A later genetic analysis took genome-wide SNP genotypes for about three fifths of the roughly 670 donors and used that subset as a discovery cohort. All discovery cohort repertoires had been generated on a single sequencing platform. Both class I and class II loci were covered by HLA typing, at four-digit resolution. Typing coverage varied by locus: roughly 629-640 donors for A, B, C, DRB1 and DQB1; approximately 520 for DQA1; approximately 570 for DPA1; approximately 450 for DPB1. Four or five DR-DQ haplotypes were handled as single units for association and clustering because linkage in the cohort was strong. Across 398 genotyped donors of the cohort, an average of about 240,000 unique TCR beta nucleotide sequences per donor were sequenced, and roughly a sixth of those sequences were non-productive.

As regards this clone: The specificity of this receptor is unknown. The sample holds no much larger clone one base away, and base qualities are not on file.

In total, around 600 healthy bone marrow donors made up the cohort. Cohort members were all nominally healthy when sampled, although unrecorded immune exposures were likely present. The donor was CMV seropositive and was included in the group of 250 to 300 seropositive cohort members. Every donor gave a peripheral blood sample, and the peripheral blood mononuclear cells from that sample were used for TCR beta sequencing. Genomic DNA was extracted from the blood cell samples with the Qiagen DNeasy Blood Extraction Kit. Spanning cysteine to phenylalanine, the CDR3 consists of 13 amino acids. Just the 39-base CDR3 DNA is kept, in frame starting at base 1. CDR1 and CDR2, per the germline V gene, are MGHDK and SYGVNS. Trimming leaves V shorter by 6 bases and J shorter by 4 bases, with the junction holding 3 bases beyond the gene matches. Here is what the overall study found, with its caveats: Roughly uniform sequencing depth across donors was assumed in presence/absence analyses, although this assumption may not hold. A later analysis found that most CMV-associated TCR beta chains appeared HLA-restricted, with HLA associations seemingly driven largely by CMV exposure. The study listed 150 to 200 TCR beta chains as associated with cytomegalovirus. At a false discovery rate of 0.05, a later analysis linked 15,000 to 20,000 TCR beta sequences to specific HLA alleles. A further reported finding was that TCR beta sequences accurately predicted the HLA-A and HLA-B alleles for most subjects in the first cohort. Broadly in line with IMGT annotations, most TCR beta V segments showed up in productive rearrangements about 87% or about 30% of the time in an earlier analysis of approximately 640 of the donors. Correlated functional status among segregating V segments might reflect linkage disequilibrium, but an unknown experimental factor could not be ruled out. In a later analysis, the rate of TCR association differed among HLA loci, with DRB1 alleles having the most associated TCRs and HLA-C alleles having the fewest. A group of highly shared sequence variants was considered likely to be a technical artifact of the sequencing pipeline. When HLA alleles, especially DR and DQ, strongly co-occurred, attributing TCR associations to individual alleles was difficult. The cohort was sequenced for TCR beta chains only, and without alpha or paired-chain data the features that could be detected were limited. HLA typing was unavailable for some donors at each locus, so association tests used only the typed subset. A few of the identified cytomegalovirus-associated TCR beta chains were confirmed in vitro to be specific for cytomegalovirus antigens. Because counts were too low, about 15 rarely observed V segments, including chromosome 9 orphons, were left out of the earlier analysis of 500 to 650 of the donors. In a later analysis, HLA-associated TCR beta chains were found to be more clonally expanded and to have lower generation probabilities than equally common non-associated chains. The 87-base-pair reads could not distinguish some IMGT-functional V segments, including TRBV6-2 and TRBV6-3, so those segments were excluded. While some public TCRs were present in many individuals, most TCR sequences turned up only very rarely across donors. Several of the top co-occurrence clusters appeared to be linked to parvovirus B19, influenza, CMV and Epstein-Barr virus, according to a later analysis. The classifier was reported to diagnose cytomegalovirus status with high specificity and sensitivity in both the original cohort and the validation cohort. In a later genetic analysis, a missense DCLRE1C variant was associated with V-gene and J-gene trimming of TCR beta chains, and the association was replicated in an independent cohort. For the cohort, immune exposure information was limited to CMV serostatus. According to the authors, the approach could potentially be generalized to other disease states and immunological phenotypes. Compared with the roughly 710-donor mean, donors in an Asian-associated ancestry cluster had fewer N-insertions in productive TCRs, according to a later genetic analysis.

The receptor library was made with the immunoSEQ multiplex PCR assay. For the multiplex PCR, a mixture combining 60 forward primers for TCR Vbeta segments and 13 reverse primers for TCR Jbeta segments was used. Amplification of the CDR3 region of rearranged TCR beta genes was performed with a multiplex PCR assay on genomic DNA. On the Illumina HiSeq System, the amplified TCR beta libraries were sequenced as 87-base-pair reads. The authors' analysis ran thus. A later analysis counted tens of millions of unique TCR beta chains across the 690 or so repertoires, and around 12 million of these chains were shared by at least two donors. Raw reads were error-corrected and collapsed into unique sequences with a nearest-neighbor algorithm that merged closely related sequences to remove PCR and sequencing errors. To assign V, D and J gene segments, CDR3 sequences were aligned to IMGT reference sequences. Each retained sequence needed at least a six-nucleotide match to both a V gene segment and a J gene segment. A rearrangement was called productive if the CDR3 had no stop codons and remained in frame with V and J, and every other rearrangement was called non-productive. Following IMGT convention, CDR3 was defined as the stretch from the second conserved V-encoded cysteine to the conserved J-encoded phenylalanine. The earlier analysis of about 620 of the donors excluded sequences that lacked an unambiguous match to a single V gene segment. An earlier analysis of a few hundred of the donors called V segments functional above 56.7% productive rearrangements and segregating when the between-donor standard deviation exceeded 5%. A statistical classification framework was developed to diagnose cytomegalovirus status using the catalog of TCR beta chain sequences. In a later analysis, TCR nucleotide sequences were compared against IMGT/GENE-DB human TR gene sequences so that V and J genes could be assigned. A later analysis assigned CDR3 sequences and most-parsimonious VDJ recombination scenarios with the TCRdist pipeline. In a later analysis, each TCR beta chain was defined by its CDR3 amino acid sequence together with its V-gene family, and reads lacking a unique V-gene family were excluded. A later analysis removed over 500 highly shared, low-generation-probability nucleotide sequences to deal with suspected cross-contamination and a sequencing artifact. A later analysis calculated a clonal expansion index for each public chain from normalized within-repertoire ranks of inferred template counts. Generation probabilities in a later analysis came from a VDJ recombination model fitted to out-of-frame rearrangements, and those results were checked against IGoR. A later analysis scored TCR-TCR, TCR-HLA and TCR-CMV co-occurrence with hypergeometric tests, applying a repertoire-size bias correction to TCR pairs. A later analysis estimated false discovery rates by permuting HLA or CMV assignments 20 times. In a later analysis, co-occurring TCRs were grouped using DBSCAN, and TCRdist sequence similarity was added for clustering within HLA-allele-positive subsets. Repertoires with fewer than 30,000 or more than 120,000 public chains were left out of co-occurrence clustering, as were roughly five repertoires with anomalous nucleotide sharing. TCRdb limited this immuneACCESS table to in-frame rearrangements with V and J called. A share of clones is missing; checked studies link under half to unresolved V genes, and the rest is unexplained. D and trimming come from the DNA, and the V and J calls and clone size come from that table. The table for this sample lists some 130,000 clones; around 80% of them were counted only once. Of the sample, approximately 1.3% is held by the ten largest clones.

Sequenced: PBMCs. This receptor was identified in a male donor in good health and CMV-seropositive. The rearrangement combines TRBV25-1 with TRBJ1-1; 9 middle bases align to TRBD1. The bases read TGTGCCAGCAGAGAGACAGGGGGCACTGAAGCTTTCTTT. Translation gives CASRETGGTEAFF.